The 30 T cell receptor beta chains given below trace back to one sample, sequenced in a study of cytomegalovirus exposure and HLA in healthy donors. The PCR used 60 Vbeta and 13 Jbeta primers. TCRdb's copy holds only in-frame clones and misses some; the assay was immunoSEQ multiplex PCR. The table has about 160,000 clones, 75% to 80% seen once; the top ten hold 0.85% to 1%. The material sequenced was PBMCs. Receptor source: a woman in her 50s in good health and CMV-seropositive.

This chain uses TRBV6-4 with TRBJ2-1; a weak D match, TRBD1 (5 bases). This CDR3 comprises 13 residues. CDR1 and CDR2 (germline): MRHNA, SNTAGT. V was trimmed by 0 bases and J by 5 bases, leaving 5 bases between them. This CDR3 reads CASSDSDNNEQFF. DNA of the CDR3: TGTGCCAGCAGTGACTCGGACAACAATGAGCAGTTCTTC.

This sequence joins TRBV5-1 and TRBJ2-2; 7 positions match TRBD1. Germline CDR1 is SGHRS and CDR2 is YFSETQ. Losses at the gene ends were 6 bases for V and 1 base for J; bases not matched to a gene: 6. The CDR3 is made up of 15 amino acids. The CDR3 DNA follows: TGCGCCAGCAAAAATTACAGGGGGAACACCGGGGAGCTGTTTTTT. It is translated as CASKNYRGNTGELFF.

The V and J genes are TRBV5-6 and TRBJ2-1; 8 nucleotides match TRBD1. V shed 4 bases and J 4 bases; nucleotides not matched to a gene: 16. The CDR3 extends over 18 amino acids. Germline assignment: CDR1 SGHDT and CDR2 YYEEEE. CDR3 nucleotides: TGTGCCAGCAGCCCAGAAGGACAGGGAGTGCCCTTTTACAATGAGCAGTTCTTC. It is translated as CASSPEGQGVPFYNEQFF.

The chain employs TRBV7-2 and TRBJ1-5; D perhaps matches TRBD1 (5 bases). Deletions cut 6 bases from V and 9 bases from J, with 12 bases between. From germline, CDR1 is SGHTA and CDR2 FQGNSA. The CDR3 contains 12 residues. The DNA of the CDR3 is TGTGCCAGCAGTATCCAGGGTGGGCCCCAGCATTTT. This gives the protein CASSIQGGPQHF.

There are a few counts of this clone. The rearrangement uses TRBV19 and TRBJ2-7; 10 bases are a match to TRBD2. Germline CDR1 is LNHDA and CDR2 is SQIVND (reference sequence). The CDR3 length is 16 residues. V lost 5 bases and J lost 0; bases outside the gene matches: 7. In DNA, the CDR3 is TGTGCCAGTAGTCCCTTTTCTAGCGGGAGCTCCTACGAGCAGTACTTC. It encodes CASSPFSSGSSYEQYF.

This chain uses TRBV7-2 with TRBJ2-7; D might be TRBD2 (6 bases). V was pared by 1 base and J by 1 base, with 8 bases between. The CDR3 sequence is 14 residues long. Germline V lookup: CDR1 SGHTA, CDR2 FQGNSA. The CDR3 region has the DNA TGTGCCAGCAGCTTAGAGGGGAGGTCCTACGAGCAGTACTTC. Protein product: CASSLEGRSYEQYF.

The V and J genes are TRBV7-2 and TRBJ2-3; the D is unclear. V dropped 0 bases and J dropped 6 bases, with 4 bases sitting between them. Germline V gene sequence: CDR1 SGHTA, CDR2 FQGNSA. CDR3 length: 12 residues. CDR3 coding DNA: TGTGCCAGCAGCTTAGCCAGGGATACGCAGTATTTT. The encoded protein is CASSLARDTQYF. Filled out from reference TRBV7-2 and TRBJ2-3, the complete variable domain reads GAGVSQSPSNKVTEKGKDVELRCDPISGHTALYWYRQSLGQGLEFLIYFQGNSAPDKSGLPSDRFSAERTGGSVSTLTIQRTQQEDSAVYLCASSLARDTQYFGPGTRLTVL.

The genes are TRBV7-9 and TRBJ2-7; possible D gene TRBD2, 6 bases. V was cut by 2 bases and J by 3 bases, with 20 bases left in between. CDR1 and CDR2 from the germline V gene are SEHNR and FQNEAQ (reference sequence). The CDR3 loop spans 17 amino acids. CDR3 nucleotide sequence: TGTGCCAGCAGCTTACATGGGAATCGGGGGTCCCACTACGAGCAGTACTTC. Protein product: CASSLHGNRGSHYEQYF. Based on the CDR3 plus reference TRBV7-9 and TRBJ2-7, the full variable domain is DTGVSQNPRHKITKRGQNVTFRCDPISEHNRLYWYRQTLGQGPEFLTYFQNEAQLEKSRLLSDRFSAERPKGSFSTLEIQRTEQGDSAMYLCASSLHGNRGSHYEQYFGPGTRLTVT.

For this clone: The germline gene is not matched at one end of the junction; a read error may be the cause. The chain is built from TRBV6-5 and TRBJ2-1; TRBD2 is a possible D gene (6 bases). The V gene's germline CDR1 is MNHEY and CDR2 SVGAGI. This CDR3 is 16 amino acids long. As DNA, the CDR3 is TGTGCCAGCAGTAACTCACCTAGCGTAGCCTACAATGAGCAGTTCTTC. Its translation is CASSNSPSVAYNEQFF.

J is TRBJ2-7 and V is TRBV4-1, with TRBD2 matching over 8 bases. Germline values: CDR1 MGHRA, CDR2 YSYEKL. Unmatched junction bases numbered 4, after V lost 5 bases and J lost 4 bases. The CDR3 contains 13 residues. CDR3 protein: CASSTGGAYEQYF. DNA of the CDR3: TGCGCCAGCAGCACGGGAGGGGCTTACGAGCAGTACTTC.

This chain links TRBV28 with TRBJ2-5; TRBD2 aligns across 12 bases. Germline trimming cut 5 bases from V and 1 base from J; bases unmatched to any gene: 8. Per germline, CDR1 MDHEN and CDR2 SYDVKM. This CDR3 spans 17 amino acids. This CDR3 reads CASSPRTSGGTQETQYF. The CDR3, as DNA: TGTGCCAGCAGTCCCCGTACTAGCGGGGGGACCCAAGAGACCCAGTACTTC.

Concerning this clone: Other DNA sequences from this sample encode an identical CDR3 as well. V usage is TRBV5-1 and J usage is TRBJ2-5; 8 bases match TRBD1. CDR1 and CDR2 from the germline V gene are SGHRS and YFSETQ. J lost 3 bases, V lost 0 bases, and 4 bases had no gene match. This CDR3 spans 15 amino acids. CDR3 sequence: CASSLAGTGEETQYF. The CDR3 bases are TGCGCCAGCAGCTTGGCCGGGACAGGAGAAGAGACCCAGTACTTC.

This clone was found a few times. The V gene is TRBV5-4, the J gene TRBJ1-1; D unclear. Looked up from germline, CDR1 is SGHNT and CDR2 is YYREEE (reference sequence). Trimming shortened V by 0 bases and J by 5 bases, and 11 bases separated the two germline ends. The length of the CDR3 is 14 residues. The CDR3 DNA reads TGTGCCAGCAGCTTGGCTTTGGGAGGTACTGAAGCTTTCTTT. Its protein is CASSLALGGTEAFF.

The chain joins TRBV5-1 to TRBJ2-3; D may be TRBD2 (6 bases). Germline CDR1 reads SGHRS; CDR2 reads YFSETQ. This CDR3 is 14 amino acids long. V was clipped by 3 bases and J by 3 bases, with 11 bases between them. In nucleotides, the CDR3 is TGCGCCAGCAGCTCCGGCGGGGTGACAGATACGCAGTATTTT. This translates into CASSSGGVTDTQYF.

The rearrangement links TRBV7-2 to TRBJ2-7; TRBD2 agrees at 11 bases. The length of the CDR3 is 18 residues. Germline V CDR1 and CDR2: SGHTA, FQGNSA. V lost 3 bases and J lost 1; bases outside the gene matches: 11. CDR3 residues: CASSLGTSGLKRSYEQYF. For the CDR3, the DNA is TGTGCCAGCAGCTTGGGGACTAGCGGACTAAAGAGGTCCTACGAGCAGTACTTC.

This chain uses TRBV4-1 with TRBJ2-5; 8 bases are a match to TRBD1. Trimming cost V 4 bases and J 4 bases; bases outside gene matches: 11. This CDR3 comprises 16 residues. From germline, CDR1 is MGHRA and CDR2 YSYEKL. The CDR3 region is CASSRGTSGQVETQYF. Written as DNA, the CDR3 is TGCGCCAGCAGCCGGGGCACGTCGGGACAGGTAGAGACCCAGTACTTC.

The chain recombines TRBV2 with TRBJ2-1, with a weak D call TRBD1 (6 bases). Deletions cut 8 bases from V and 0 bases from J, with 17 bases between. The CDR3 totals 16 residues. CDR1 and CDR2 from the germline V gene are SNHLY and FYNNEI. Here the CDR3 reads CASSMTGTSSYNEQFF. As DNA, the CDR3 is TGTGCCAGCTCCATGACAGGTACAAGCTCCTACAATGAGCAGTTCTTC.

The gene calls are TRBV19 and TRBJ2-6; D call uncertain. The V end was cut by 5 bases, the J end by 0 bases, with 8 bases between. There are 15 residues in the CDR3. Germline CDR1 and CDR2: LNHDA and SQIVND (reference sequence). The CDR3 DNA reads as TGTGCCAGTAGTGTAAGCCGCTCTGGGGCCAACGTCCTGACTTTC. This gives the protein CASSVSRSGANVLTF. Full variable domain (missing parts from reference TRBV19 and TRBJ2-6): DGGITQSPKYLFRKEGQNVTLSCEQNLNHDAMYWYRQDPGQGLRLIYYSQIVNDFQKGDIAEGYSVSREKKESFPLTVTSAQKNPTAFYLCASSVSRSGANVLTFGAGSRLTVL.

The rearrangement uses TRBV7-2 and TRBJ1-3, with 7 bases lining up with TRBD1. The trim removed 5 bases at V and 0 bases at J, leaving 10 bases unmatched. The CDR3 length is 17 residues. Germline values: CDR1 SGHTA, CDR2 FQGNSA. CDR3 residues: CASSLGQAFPSGNTIYF. DNA of the CDR3: TGTGCCAGCAGCCTTGGACAGGCGTTTCCCTCTGGAAACACCATATATTTT.

The rearrangement joins TRBV9 to TRBJ2-1; 7 bases agree with TRBD2. The CDR3 consists of 16 residues. Germline assignment: CDR1 SGDLS and CDR2 YYNGEE. Trimming removed 1 base from V and 0 bases from J; junction bases left unmatched: 4. As DNA, the CDR3 is TGTGCCAGCAGCGTACTAGCGGCGAGCTCCTACAATGAGCAGTTCTTC. Amino acid sequence: CASSVLAASSYNEQFF.

As concerns this clone: One junction end disagrees with the germline gene, perhaps due to a read error. V usage is TRBV5-1 and J usage is TRBJ1-2; TRBD1 is a possible D gene (6 bases). Germline CDR1 is SGHRS and CDR2 is YFSETQ. The CDR3 loop spans 15 amino acids. The DNA for the CDR3 is TGCGCCAGCAGTTTGGAGGTGGGGGGGCCCTATGGCTACACCTTC. Translated: CASSLEVGGPYGYTF.

V usage is TRBV30 and J usage is TRBJ1-5, with 8 bases that match TRBD1. The CDR3 sequence is 17 residues long. The V gene end was trimmed by 3 bases and the J gene end by 1 base; junction bases not matched to a gene: 11. CDR1 is GTSNPN, CDR2 SVGIG, per germline (reference sequence). The CDR3 bases are TGTGCCTGGAGCCCTAAAAAACAGGGGGTAAGCAATCAGCCCCAGCATTTT. It specifies CAWSPKKQGVSNQPQHF.

This clone appeared once. This chain links TRBV4-3 with TRBJ2-3; no definite D call. The germline CDR1 and CDR2 sequences are LGHNA and YSLEER. This CDR3 has 15 residues. V lost 0 bases to trimming and J lost 4 bases, with 11 bases between them. For the CDR3, the DNA is TGCGCCAGCAGCCAAGATCCAGTCCAGGCAGATACGCAGTATTTT. It yields the protein CASSQDPVQADTQYF.

This chain links TRBV5-4 with TRBJ2-7; TRBD1 matches at 10 bases. The V segment lost 3 bases and the J segment 3 bases; nucleotides outside the gene matches: 3. CDR3 size: 14 residues. Germline V gene data show CDR1 as SGHNT and CDR2 as YYREEE (reference sequence). The CDR3 coding sequence is TGTGCCAGCAGCTCGGGACAGGGGTACTACGAGCAGTACTTC. This sequence encodes CASSSGQGYYEQYF.

The chain links TRBV27 to TRBJ1-2, with 9 bases identical to TRBD1. J lost 7 bases, V lost 5 bases, and 8 bases had no gene match. CDR3 length: 14 amino acids. CDR1 and CDR2 from the germline V gene are MNHEY and SMNVEV (reference sequence). The CDR3 DNA follows: TGTGCCAGCAGTAAATGGGACAGGGCCGCTGGCTACACCTTC. Translation gives CASSKWDRAAGYTF.

This chain connects TRBV7-8 to TRBJ2-7; the D gene is possibly TRBD1 (6 bases). The germline gives CDR1 SGHVS, CDR2 FQNEAQ. V lost 0 bases and J 9 bases, leaving 21 bases between the germline ends. The CDR3 has 16 residues. CDR3 protein: CASSLAPTGRSFVQYF. The CDR3 DNA reads as TGTGCCAGCAGCTTAGCGCCCACAGGGAGATCCTTTGTGCAGTACTTC.

V is TRBV5-1 and J is TRBJ1-1, with D perhaps TRBD1 (6 bases). Trimming removed 4 bases at V and 1 base at J, with 11 bases between. Germline V gene lookup returns CDR1 SGHRS and CDR2 YFSETQ. The CDR3 runs to 14 residues. Here the CDR3 reads CASSPDRANTEAFF. The CDR3 DNA is TGCGCCAGCAGCCCGGACAGAGCGAACACTGAAGCTTTCTTT.

DNA of the CDR3: TGCGCCAGCAGCTTGGAGTTAGCAACTAATGAAAAACTGTTTTTT. Its protein is CASSLELATNEKLFF. V and J are TRBV5-1 and TRBJ1-4, with D uncertain. This CDR3 comprises 15 residues. Germline V gives CDR1 SGHRS, CDR2 YFSETQ. Trimming cost V 0 bases and J 0 bases, with 6 bases left between them.

The gene calls are TRBV5-1 and TRBJ1-6, with D tentatively TRBD1 (5 bases). Germline CDR1 and CDR2: SGHRS and YFSETQ. This CDR3 is 16 amino acids long. The germline V and J ends were trimmed by 0 bases and 7 bases, with 14 bases remaining between them. Written as DNA, the CDR3 is TGCGCCAGCAGCTTGGCCCCCGGGGGTGTCAATTCACCCCTCCACTTT. Translation: CASSLAPGGVNSPLHF. Drawing the rest from reference TRBV5-1 and TRBJ1-6, the complete variable domain is KAGVTQTPRYLIKTRGQQVTLSCSPISGHRSVSWYQQTPGQGLQFLFEYFSETQRNKGNFPGRFSGRQFSNSRSEMNVSTLELGDSALYLCASSLAPGGVNSPLHFGNGTRLTVT.

This clone was counted a few times. This chain uses TRBV28 with TRBJ1-2, with D possibly being TRBD1 (5 bases). The CDR3 runs to 13 residues. V was cut by 6 bases and J by 3 bases, with 11 bases left in between. Germline CDR1 reads MDHEN; CDR2 reads SYDVKM. In nucleotides, the CDR3 is TGTGCCAGCAGCGAGAGACAGCACTATGGCTACACCTTC. Its protein product is CASSERQHYGYTF.